This T cell receptor (beta chain) was documented in a study of radiotherapy plus CTLA-4 blockade in lung cancer. Sequencing was performed with immunoSEQ multiplex PCR; in TCRdb, only in-frame clones are kept and a portion is missing. Of 55,000 to 65,000 clones in the sample, approximately 79% were seen once. This CDR3 is 12 amino acids long. J was trimmed by 12 bases and V by 2 bases; bases with no gene match: 3. The germline V gene encodes CDR1 KGHSH and CDR2 LQKENI. V and J are TRBV18 and TRBJ1-4; 7 bases match TRBD1. Source: peripheral blood, taken from a patient treated with radiotherapy plus ipilimumab. The TCR was taken from a human donor with non-small cell lung cancer who had a complete response to radiotherapy plus ipilimumab. This chain's CDR3 is CASSPSGTELFF. The CDR3 nucleotides are TGTGCCAGCTCACCATCCGGGACAGAACTGTTTTTT.